This is a list of T cell receptor beta chains from one sample in a study of human T cells and chemical hapten exposure. MiXCR, run by TCRdb on the RACE reads, gives a single entry per CDR3 protein. The sample lists roughly 51,000 distinct CDR3 sequences; roughly a tenth were seen once. The sequences come from whole blood, collected in connection with sensitization to the hapten diphenylcyclopropenone (DPC). The receptors come from a man aged 35-49 years with alopecia areata. Some clones in this sample may be carry-over from other donors' samples. Each CDR3 is given with its conserved first and last residue. The order of the fields is clone size, CDR3 length, J gene, D gene, V gene, CDR3 DNA, CDR3 protein. D genes are given only for firm matches. Clone size is shown for a subset of rows, as once, few, many or a class of expanded clone.

many | 14 | TRBJ1-5 | . | TRBV27 | TGTGCCAGCAGTTTATCGGGGGGGTTTGAGCCCCAGCATTTT | CASSLSGGFEPQHF
many | 12 | TRBJ2-7 | . | TRBV11-2 | TGTGCCAGCAGCTTAGACTCGGACGAGCAGTACTTC | CASSLDSDEQYF
many | 14 | TRBJ1-1 | . | TRBV2 | TGTGCCAGCAGTGAGTCAGGGTGGAACACTGAAGCTTTCTTT | CASSESGWNTEAFF
. | 14 | TRBJ1-1 | . | TRBV4-1 | TGCGCCAGCAGCCAACGGGGGCGGGATACTGAAGCTTTCTTT | CASSQRGRDTEAFF
many | 13 | TRBJ2-1 | . | TRBV20-1 | TGCAGTGCTAGTCGGTCCCTGTACAATGAGCAGTTCTTC | CSASRSLYNEQFF
many | 15 | TRBJ1-2 | . | TRBV7-9 | TGTGCCAGCAGCTTAGAGGTTCAGGGAAGCGCTGGCTACACCTTC | CASSLEVQGSAGYTF
many | 14 | TRBJ2-2 | . | TRBV27 | TGTGCCAGCAGTTTATCTCTAGCAACTGGGGAGCTGTTTTTT | CASSLSLATGELFF
many | 15 | TRBJ2-7 | TRBD2 | TRBV6-2/TRBV6-3 | TGTGCCAGCAGCGGGACTAGCGGGAGTTCCTACGAGCAGTACTTC | CASSGTSGSSYEQYF
many | 15 | TRBJ2-7 | . | TRBV4-1 | TGCGCCAGCAGCCAAGATCGGGGCATTTCCTACGAGCAGTACTTC | CASSQDRGISYEQYF
few | 20 | TRBJ2-2 | TRBD2 | TRBV9 | TGTGCCAGCAGCATCATCCCGGGACTAGCGGGAGTCCCGAACACCGGGGAGCTGTTTTTT | CASSIIPGLAGVPNTGELFF
. | 14 | TRBJ2-5 | TRBD1 | TRBV6-5 | TGTGCCAGCAGTTCCGGGACAGGGGTGGAGACCCAGTACTTC | CASSSGTGVETQYF
many | 15 | TRBJ2-3 | TRBD1 | TRBV5-5 | TGTGCCAGCAGCTTTCAGGGACAGGGTGTGGATACGCAGTATTTT | CASSFQGQGVDTQYF
. | 11 | TRBJ2-1 | . | TRBV28 | TGTGCCAGCAGGACAGACAATGAGCAGTTCTTC | CASRTDNEQFF
few | 15 | TRBJ2-3 | . | TRBV28 | TGTGCCAGCAGTTTATCAGGACTGAACACAGATACGCAGTATTTT | CASSLSGLNTDTQYF
. | 13 | TRBJ2-3 | TRBD2 | TRBV28 | TGTGCCAGCAGTTTACTTGGACGGGAGGCGCAGTATTTT | CASSLLGREAQYF
many | 15 | TRBJ1-5 | TRBD1 | TRBV3-1 | TGTGCCAGCAGCCTAAATACAGGGGCCCTTCAGCCCCAGCATTTT | CASSLNTGALQPQHF
few | 16 | TRBJ2-3 | TRBD1 | TRBV7-2 | TGTGCCAGCAGCCTCCGGGCAGGGGGCTTCCTAGATACGCAGTATTTT | CASSLRAGGFLDTQYF
few | 15 | TRBJ1-1 | TRBD1 | TRBV9 | TGTGCCAGCAGCGCGACCGGGACAGGGGCCACTGAAGCTTTCTTT | CASSATGTGATEAFF
. | 14 | TRBJ1-5 | . | TRBV7-9 | TGTGCCAGCAGCTTAGGAGGAGGTAATCAGCCCCAGCATTTT | CASSLGGGNQPQHF
many | 16 | TRBJ2-1 | TRBD2 | TRBV28 | TGTGCCAGCAGTCTGGAAACCGGGACTAGATACAATGAGCAGTTCTTC | CASSLETGTRYNEQFF
. | 12 | TRBJ2-7 | . | TRBV5-1 | TGCGCCAGCAGCCCTGACTACTACGAGCAGTACTTC | CASSPDYYEQYF
many | 15 | TRBJ2-1 | TRBD2 | TRBV20-1 | TGCAGTGCTAGAGTGCGGGAGGGCCAAAGGAAAGAGCAGTTCTTC | CSARVREGQRKEQFF
. | 15 | TRBJ2-7 | . | TRBV11-1 | TGTGCCAGCAGCTTAGCGTGGGGGCGGCACTACGAGCAGTACTTC | CASSLAWGRHYEQYF
. | 15 | TRBJ1-4 | . | TRBV2 | TGTGCCAGCAGCCAAAACAGAGCAACTAATGAAAAACTGTTTTTT | CASSQNRATNEKLFF
few | 17 | TRBJ2-5 | . | TRBV7-3 | TGTGCCAGCAGCTTAACGGGGACCTTCCAGTTTCAAGAGACCCAGTACTTC | CASSLTGTFQFQETQYF
few | 12 | TRBJ1-5 | . | TRBV20-1 | TGCAGTGCCCGTTGGGGCGGACAGCCCCAGCATTTT | CSARWGGQPQHF
many | 14 | TRBJ2-2 | TRBD1 | TRBV11-2 | TGTGCCAGCACGAGGACAGGGAGCACCGGGGAGCTGTTTTTT | CASTRTGSTGELFF
. | 15 | TRBJ2-3 | TRBD2 | TRBV7-2 | TGTGCCAGCAGCTTTGCGGGGGGTAGCACAGATACGCAGTATTTT | CASSFAGGSTDTQYF
many | 16 | TRBJ2-5 | . | TRBV9 | TGTGCCAGCAGCCCCTCCGAGGCTAGTGTAGGAGAGACCCAGTACTTC | CASSPSEASVGETQYF
few | 18 | TRBJ2-1 | . | TRBV11-2 | TGTGCCAGCAGCCCCCGAGGCTCCGGGACAGCTAGCGGAAATGAGCAGTTCTTC | CASSPRGSGTASGNEQFF
. | 15 | TRBJ2-7 | TRBD2 | TRBV10-2 | TGCGCCAGCACTCGGACTAGCGACCCGGCCTACGAGCAGTACTTC | CASTRTSDPAYEQYF
. | 13 | TRBJ1-1 | . | TRBV15 | TGTGCCACCAGCATGGCGCTGAACACTGAAGCTTTCTTT | CATSMALNTEAFF
. | 14 | TRBJ2-7 | . | TRBV2 | TGTGCCAGCAGTGAAGGAAACAGGGTCTACGAGCAGTACTTC | CASSEGNRVYEQYF
many | 14 | TRBJ2-5 | . | TRBV20-1 | TGCAGTGCTAGCGAGCAGGGGGGGGAGGAGACCCAGTACTTC | CSASEQGGEETQYF
. | 15 | TRBJ1-5 | . | TRBV7-2 | TGTGCCAGCAGCTTAGCGGCAGGGGGCAATCAGCCCCAGCATTTT | CASSLAAGGNQPQHF
few | 14 | TRBJ1-5 | . | TRBV27 | TGTGCCAGCAGTTCCAACAGGGTGAATCAGCCCCAGCATTTT | CASSSNRVNQPQHF
few | 15 | TRBJ1-5 | TRBD1 | TRBV20-1 | TGCAGTGCTAGAGGGGGACAGGGAAGCAATCAGCCCCAGCATTTT | CSARGGQGSNQPQHF